A single sample is the source of the 17 T cell receptor beta chains below, sequenced in a study of blood T cells in healthy people across ages. A sample-barcoded 5' primer and a J-beta primer mix were used in a second PCR of roughly 7 to 12 cycles. MiXCR, run by TCRdb on the 5' RACE reads, gives a single entry per CDR3 protein. The sample lists hundreds of thousands of distinct CDR3 sequences; about 26% were seen once. The same sample was also used in a study of T cells of mothers and their children.

The sequencing sample was made of blood. These receptors all come from a boy between 5 and 17 years old in good health.

This clonotype was observed a handful of times. The chain uses TRBV20-1 and TRBJ1-5; no firm D call. There are 14 residues in the CDR3. Trimming cost V 0 bases and J 1 base, with 7 bases left between them. CDR1 is DFQATT and CDR2 is SNEGSKA in the germline V gene (reference sequence). In DNA, the CDR3 is TGCAGTGCTAGAGATGGACGGAGCAATCAGCCCCAGCATTTT. Its translation: CSARDGRSNQPQHF.

In its sample, this clonotype was seen a few times. The chain couples TRBV10-3 to TRBJ2-1; 16 bases are shared with TRBD2. The assigned J gene may be wrong: the sequence end matches TRBJ2-7 better. The CDR3 is 19 amino acids. Germline V gives CDR1 ENHRY, CDR2 SYGVKD. The CDR3 sequence: CAISGGTSGGAGGVYEQYF. The DNA for the CDR3 is TGTGCCATCAGTGGGGGGACTAGCGGGGGGGCCGGAGGTGTGTACGAGCAGTACTTC.

CDR3 sequence (DNA): TGTGCCATCAGTGAGTTCCCGCCCCGGCAGGGAGAGACCCAGTACTTC. Protein sequence: CAISEFPPRQGETQYF. This chain links TRBV10-3 with TRBJ2-1; a possible D gene is TRBD1 (5 bases). The J call may not be correct, given that the DNA end is closer to TRBJ2-5. CDR1 and CDR2 (germline): ENHRY, SYGVKD. The CDR3 spans 16 residues.

This clonotype has a handful of counts. CDR3 region: CASSEGVFKSSYEQYF. The CDR3 DNA is TGTGCCAGCAGTGAGGGGGTATTTAAGAGCTCCTACGAGCAGTACTTC. The rearrangement joins TRBV6-1 to TRBJ2-7; D may match TRBD1 or TRBD2 (5 bases each). V gave up 3 bases and J gave up 0 bases, with 15 bases separating them. Germline CDR1 and CDR2: MNHNS and SASEGT. The CDR3 sequence is 16 residues long.

The chain recombines TRBV11-2 with TRBJ2-5, with D maybe TRBD2 (6 bases). Germline V CDR1 and CDR2: SGHAT, FQNNGV. The CDR3 has 13 amino acids. The CDR3 region is CVGSSGGPETQYF. As DNA, the CDR3 is TGTGTCGGCAGCTCCGGAGGGCCGGAGACCCAGTACTTC.

This clonotype was picked up a small number of times. The chain links TRBV2 to TRBJ2-5; D not certain. Near its end, the DNA agrees better with TRBJ2-1, so the J call may be wrong. The germline V gene has CDR1 SNHLY and CDR2 FYNNEI. The CDR3 sequence is 14 residues long. This CDR3 reads CASSASPTRSEQFF. The CDR3 DNA reads TGTGCCAGCAGTGCTAGTCCAACGCGGAGTGAGCAGTTCTTC.

The chain links TRBV20-1 to TRBJ2-7, with TRBD1 matching 8 bases. The CDR3 contains 14 residues. CDR1 is DFQATT and CDR2 is SNEGSKA in the germline V gene (reference sequence). The ends lost 6 bases at V and 1 base at J; junction bases unmatched: 8. As DNA, the CDR3 is TGCAGTGCCCCCACAGGGGGAAATTCCTACGAGCAGTACTTC. Amino acids: CSAPTGGNSYEQYF.

This rearrangement joins TRBV29-1 to TRBJ1-5, with D unclear. The CDR3 sequence is 12 residues long. The germline V and J ends were trimmed by 4 bases and 5 bases, with 9 bases remaining between them. Germline V gene lookup returns CDR1 SQVTM and CDR2 ANQGSEA. The CDR3, as DNA: TGCAGCGTTGGTGGGCACGATCAGCCCCAGCATTTT. Its translation is CSVGGHDQPQHF.

The chain carries TRBV4-1 and TRBJ1-2; 8 nucleotides line up with TRBD1. The junction had 12 bases not matched to a gene; V was cut back by 7 bases and J by 8 bases. This CDR3 has 14 residues. Per the germline V gene, CDR1 is MGHRA and CDR2 is YSYEKL. The CDR3 is CASTLDIGQGGYTF. The CDR3 nucleotides are TGCGCCAGCACCCTTGATATCGGACAGGGAGGCTACACCTTC.

This clonotype was counted between two and nine times. V and J are TRBV28 and TRBJ1-4, with D unclear. Trimming took off 5 bases at V and 10 bases at J, with 14 bases between the two ends. There are 13 residues in the CDR3. Germline-derived CDR1 and CDR2 are MDHEN and SYDVKM. The DNA for the CDR3 is TGTGCCAGCAGTCCAAGGCCCAGTGGAAAACTGTTTTTT. Protein product: CASSPRPSGKLFF.

The rearrangement joins TRBV7-9 to TRBJ2-7, with D uncertain. Trimming left V 7 bases short and J 6 bases short, with 13 bases between. Germline V CDR1 and CDR2: SEHNR, FQNEAQ (reference sequence). The length of the CDR3 is 12 residues. The CDR3: CASTRPGLEQYF. The CDR3 DNA reads TGTGCCAGCACGCGCCCTGGGCTCGAGCAGTACTTC.

This clonotype was counted between two and nine times. The CDR3 DNA reads as TGTGCCAGCAGTGAAAGAATACCCTACGAGCAGTACTTC. Protein: CASSERIPYEQYF. This chain connects TRBV27 to TRBJ2-7; no firm D call. Trimming stripped 5 bases from V and 2 bases from J, with 10 bases between. The germline gives CDR1 MNHEY, CDR2 SMNVEV (reference sequence). The CDR3 length is 13 residues.

Only a few counts were recorded for this clonotype. The chain joins TRBV2 to TRBJ2-1, with D uncertain. V shed 2 bases and J shed 9 bases, with 14 bases lying between them. The CDR3 extends over 14 amino acids. Germline loops: CDR1 SNHLY, CDR2 FYNNEI. The chain's CDR3 is CASSELAELGEQFF. In DNA form, the CDR3 reads TGTGCCAGCAGTGAATTGGCAGAGCTGGGTGAGCAGTTCTTC. The variable domain in full, with the rest retrieved from reference TRBV2 and TRBJ2-1, is EPEVTQTPSHQVTQMGQEVILRCVPISNHLYFYWYRQILGQKVEFLVSFYNNEISEKSEIFDDQFSVERPDGSNFTLKIRSTKLEDSAMYFCASSELAELGEQFFGPGTRLTVL.

This clonotype came up a few times. This chain connects TRBV12-3 or TRBV12-4 to TRBJ1-4; no definite D call. CDR3 length: 14 amino acids. Trimming cost V 8 bases and J 5 bases, with 15 bases left between them. CDR3 sequence reads: CASGGRATNEKLFF. The CDR3 DNA reads as TGTGCCAGCGGAGGCCGGGCCACAAATGAAAAACTGTTTTTT.

This clonotype was recorded once. The chain uses TRBV30 and TRBJ2-1; D perhaps matches TRBD2 (6 bases). The CDR3 extends over 14 amino acids. Germline CDR1 GTSNPN, CDR2 SVGIG (reference sequence). With 3 bases removed from V and 1 base from J, the gap between germline ends came to 10 bases. CDR3 region: CAWRGAGSYNEQFF. The CDR3 bases are TGTGCCTGGAGGGGAGCGGGTTCCTACAATGAGCAGTTCTTC.

A few counts support this clonotype. The J gene is TRBJ1-2, the V gene TRBV25-1, with D perhaps TRBD1 (5 bases). The CDR3 spans 17 residues. The V and J ends lost 0 bases and 3 bases respectively, with 17 bases between them. CDR1 and CDR2 (germline): MGHDK, SYGVNS. The CDR3 is CASSEYGGAVDHYGYTF. CDR3 nucleotide sequence: TGTGCCAGCAGTGAATATGGGGGTGCGGTTGATCACTATGGCTACACCTTC.

This clonotype was detected only a few times. The chain combines TRBV5-1 with TRBJ2-5; 8 bases are shared with TRBD1. V lost 3 bases, J lost 8 bases, and 9 bases stayed unmatched. The CDR3 consists of 14 residues. Germline V gene sequence: CDR1 SGHRS, CDR2 YFSETQ. This CDR3 reads CASSSRTGTLTQYF. The DNA for the CDR3 is TGCGCCAGCAGCTCAAGGACAGGGACGTTAACCCAGTACTTC.